This TCR beta chain was identified during a study of control samples from healthy donors and cancer patients (dated by TCRdb to 2020 to 2022). In regard to this clone: Its antigen is unknown. Nothing much larger sits one base from this clone, and base qualities are not available.

CDR1 is given as MGHDK and CDR2 as SYGVNS, both from the germline V gene. V is shortened by 0 bases, J by 4 bases, and the region joining them spans 12 bases. Counted from cysteine to phenylalanine, this CDR3 has 15 amino acids. Only the CDR3 DNA is retained, 45 bases long and in frame from the first base. Libraries were prepared through the immunoSEQ multiplex PCR assay. TCRdb holds this immuneACCESS table with in-frame rearrangements only. Some clones are missing; in checked studies, unresolved V genes explain under half, and the rest has no known cause. A total of approximately 97,000 clones appear in this sample, 80% to 90% of them only once. The ten biggest clones cover around an eighth of the sample.

In this chain, TRBV25-1 is recombined with TRBJ1-1; the D gene assignment is ambiguous. The sample taken for sequencing was blood. The receptor's source is a man in his thirties or forties in good health. The CDR3 protein: CASSEYSGRGTEAFF. The bases are TGTGCCAGCAGTGAATATAGCGGCCGGGGCACTGAAGCTTTCTTT.